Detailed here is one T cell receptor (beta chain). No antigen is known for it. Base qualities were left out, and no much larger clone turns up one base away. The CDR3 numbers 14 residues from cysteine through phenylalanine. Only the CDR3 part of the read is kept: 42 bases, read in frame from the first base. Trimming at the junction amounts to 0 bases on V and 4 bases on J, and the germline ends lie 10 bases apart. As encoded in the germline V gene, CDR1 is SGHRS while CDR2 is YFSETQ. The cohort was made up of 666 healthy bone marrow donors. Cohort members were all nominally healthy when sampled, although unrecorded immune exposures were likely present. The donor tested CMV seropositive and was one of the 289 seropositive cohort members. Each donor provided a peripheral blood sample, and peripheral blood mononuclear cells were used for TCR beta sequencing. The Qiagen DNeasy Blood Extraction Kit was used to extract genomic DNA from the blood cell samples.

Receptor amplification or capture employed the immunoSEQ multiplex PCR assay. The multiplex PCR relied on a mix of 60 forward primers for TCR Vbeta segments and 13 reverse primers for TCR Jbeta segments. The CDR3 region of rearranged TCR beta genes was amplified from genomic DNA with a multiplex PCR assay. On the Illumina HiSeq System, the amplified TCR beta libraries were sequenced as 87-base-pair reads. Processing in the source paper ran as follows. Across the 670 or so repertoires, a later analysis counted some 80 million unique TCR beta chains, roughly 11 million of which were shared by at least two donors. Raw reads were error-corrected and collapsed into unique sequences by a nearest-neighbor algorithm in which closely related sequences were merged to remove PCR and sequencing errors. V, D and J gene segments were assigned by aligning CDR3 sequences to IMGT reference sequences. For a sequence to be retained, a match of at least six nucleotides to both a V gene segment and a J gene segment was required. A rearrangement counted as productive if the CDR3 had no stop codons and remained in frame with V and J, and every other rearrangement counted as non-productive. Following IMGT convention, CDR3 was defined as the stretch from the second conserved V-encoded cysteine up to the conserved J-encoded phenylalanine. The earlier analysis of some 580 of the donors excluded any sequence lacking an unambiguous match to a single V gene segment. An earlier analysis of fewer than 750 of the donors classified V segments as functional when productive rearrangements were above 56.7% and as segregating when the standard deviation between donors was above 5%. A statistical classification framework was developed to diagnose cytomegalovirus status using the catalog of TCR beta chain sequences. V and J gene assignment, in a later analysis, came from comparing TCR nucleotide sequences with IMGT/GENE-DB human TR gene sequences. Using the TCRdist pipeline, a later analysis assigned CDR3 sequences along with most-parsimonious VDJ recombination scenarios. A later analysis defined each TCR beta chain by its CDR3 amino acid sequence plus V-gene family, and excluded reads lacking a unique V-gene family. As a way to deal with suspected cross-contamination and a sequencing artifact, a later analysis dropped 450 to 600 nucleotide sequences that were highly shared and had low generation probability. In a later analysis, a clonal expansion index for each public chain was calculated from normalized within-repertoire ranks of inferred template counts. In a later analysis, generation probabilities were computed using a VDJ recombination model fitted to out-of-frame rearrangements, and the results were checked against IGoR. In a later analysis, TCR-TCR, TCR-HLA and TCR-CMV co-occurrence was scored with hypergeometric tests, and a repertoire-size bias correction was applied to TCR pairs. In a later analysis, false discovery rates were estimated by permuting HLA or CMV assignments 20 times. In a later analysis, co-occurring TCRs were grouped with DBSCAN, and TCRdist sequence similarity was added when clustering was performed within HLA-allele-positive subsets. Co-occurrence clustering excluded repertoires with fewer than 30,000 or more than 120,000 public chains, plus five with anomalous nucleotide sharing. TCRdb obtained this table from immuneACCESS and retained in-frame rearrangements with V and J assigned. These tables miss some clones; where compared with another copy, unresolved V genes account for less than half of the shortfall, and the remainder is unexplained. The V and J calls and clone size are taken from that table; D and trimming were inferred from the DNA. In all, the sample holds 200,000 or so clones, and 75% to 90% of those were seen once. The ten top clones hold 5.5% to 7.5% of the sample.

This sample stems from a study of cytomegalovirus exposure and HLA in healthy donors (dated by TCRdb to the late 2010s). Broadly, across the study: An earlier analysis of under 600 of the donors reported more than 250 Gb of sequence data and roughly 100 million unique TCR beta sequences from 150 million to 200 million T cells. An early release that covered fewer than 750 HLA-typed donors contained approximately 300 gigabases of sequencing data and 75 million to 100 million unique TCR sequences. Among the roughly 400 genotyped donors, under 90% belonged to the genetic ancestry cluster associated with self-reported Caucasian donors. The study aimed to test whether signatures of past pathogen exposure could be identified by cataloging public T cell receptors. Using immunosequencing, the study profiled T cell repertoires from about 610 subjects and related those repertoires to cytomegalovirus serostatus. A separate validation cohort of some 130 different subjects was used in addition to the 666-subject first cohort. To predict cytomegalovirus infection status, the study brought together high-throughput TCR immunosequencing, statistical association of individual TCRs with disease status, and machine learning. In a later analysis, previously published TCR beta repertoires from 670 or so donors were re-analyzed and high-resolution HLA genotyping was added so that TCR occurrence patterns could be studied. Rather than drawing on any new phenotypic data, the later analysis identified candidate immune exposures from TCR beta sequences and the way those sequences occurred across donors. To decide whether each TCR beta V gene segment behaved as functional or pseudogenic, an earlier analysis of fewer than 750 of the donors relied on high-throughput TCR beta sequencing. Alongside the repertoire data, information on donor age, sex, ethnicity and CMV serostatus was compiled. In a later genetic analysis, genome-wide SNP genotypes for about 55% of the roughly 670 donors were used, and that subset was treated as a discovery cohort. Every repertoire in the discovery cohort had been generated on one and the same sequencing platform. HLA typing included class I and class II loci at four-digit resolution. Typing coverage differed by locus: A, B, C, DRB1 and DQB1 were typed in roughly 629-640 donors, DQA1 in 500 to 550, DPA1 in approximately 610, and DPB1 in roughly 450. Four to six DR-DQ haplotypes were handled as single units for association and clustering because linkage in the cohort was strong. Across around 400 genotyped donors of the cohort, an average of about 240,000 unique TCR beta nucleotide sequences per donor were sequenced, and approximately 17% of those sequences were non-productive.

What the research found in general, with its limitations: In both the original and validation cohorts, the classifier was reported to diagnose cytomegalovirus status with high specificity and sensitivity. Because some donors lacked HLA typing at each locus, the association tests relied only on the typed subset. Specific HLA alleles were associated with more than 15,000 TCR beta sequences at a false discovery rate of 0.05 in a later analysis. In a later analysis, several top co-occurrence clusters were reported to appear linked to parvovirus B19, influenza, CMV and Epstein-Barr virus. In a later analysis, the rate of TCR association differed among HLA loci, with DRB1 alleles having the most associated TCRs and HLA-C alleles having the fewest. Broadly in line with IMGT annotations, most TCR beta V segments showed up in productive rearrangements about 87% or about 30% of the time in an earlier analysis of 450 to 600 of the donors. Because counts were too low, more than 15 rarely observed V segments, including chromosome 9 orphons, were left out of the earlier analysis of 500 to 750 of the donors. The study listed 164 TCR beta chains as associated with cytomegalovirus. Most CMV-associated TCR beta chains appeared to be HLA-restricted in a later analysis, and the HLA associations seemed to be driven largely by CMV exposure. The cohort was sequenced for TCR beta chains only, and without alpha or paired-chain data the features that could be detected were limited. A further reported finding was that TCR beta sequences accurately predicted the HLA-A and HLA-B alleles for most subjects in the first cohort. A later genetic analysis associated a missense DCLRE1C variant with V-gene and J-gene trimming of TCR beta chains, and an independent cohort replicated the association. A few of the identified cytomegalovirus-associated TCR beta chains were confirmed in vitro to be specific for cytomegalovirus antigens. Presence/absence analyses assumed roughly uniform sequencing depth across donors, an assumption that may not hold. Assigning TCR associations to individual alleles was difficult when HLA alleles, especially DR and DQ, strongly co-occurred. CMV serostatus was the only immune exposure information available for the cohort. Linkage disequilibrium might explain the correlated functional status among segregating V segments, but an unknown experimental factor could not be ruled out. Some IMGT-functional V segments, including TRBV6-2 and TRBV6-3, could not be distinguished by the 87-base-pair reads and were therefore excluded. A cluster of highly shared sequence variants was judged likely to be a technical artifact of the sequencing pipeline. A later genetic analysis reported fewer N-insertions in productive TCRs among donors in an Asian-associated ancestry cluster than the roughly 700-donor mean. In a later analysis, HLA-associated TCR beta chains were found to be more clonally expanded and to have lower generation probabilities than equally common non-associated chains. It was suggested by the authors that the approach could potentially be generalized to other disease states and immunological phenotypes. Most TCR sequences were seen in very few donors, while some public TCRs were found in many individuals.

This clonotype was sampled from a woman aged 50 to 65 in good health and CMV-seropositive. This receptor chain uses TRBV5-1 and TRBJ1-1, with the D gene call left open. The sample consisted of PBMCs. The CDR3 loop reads CASSLVPGSTEAFF. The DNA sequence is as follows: TGCGCCAGCAGCTTGGTTCCGGGGAGCACTGAAGCTTTCTTT.